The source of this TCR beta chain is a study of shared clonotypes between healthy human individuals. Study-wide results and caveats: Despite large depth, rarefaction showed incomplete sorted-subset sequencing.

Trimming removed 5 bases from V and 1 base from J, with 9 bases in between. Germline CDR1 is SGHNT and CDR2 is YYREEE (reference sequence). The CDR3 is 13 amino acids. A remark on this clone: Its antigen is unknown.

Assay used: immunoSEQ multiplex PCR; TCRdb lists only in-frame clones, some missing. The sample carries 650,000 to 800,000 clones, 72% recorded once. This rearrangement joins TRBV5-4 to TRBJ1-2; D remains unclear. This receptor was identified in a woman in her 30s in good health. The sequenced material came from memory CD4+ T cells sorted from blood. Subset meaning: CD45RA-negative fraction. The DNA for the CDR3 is TGTGCCAGCAGGCGCCGGGATAACTATGGCTACACCTTC. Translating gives CASRRRDNYGYTF.